This T cell receptor (beta chain) was captured in a study of human T cells and chemical hapten exposure. Whole-study context: The study traced per-sample TCR yield variation mainly to small differences in pooled library volumes.

The template was total RNA from unfractionated whole blood. What the library attached to individual cDNA molecules were unique molecular identifiers. Original data processing: TCRs per sample had a median of around 96,000 and ranged from 23,224 to 690,600. TCRdb analysed the 5' RACE reads with MiXCR anew, one entry per CDR3 protein. The V and J calls and clone size are TCRdb's, not the authors'. The sample carries under 150,000 distinct CDR3 sequences, roughly a fifth recorded once. The CDR3 spans 13 residues. The germline V gene has CDR1 LGHDT and CDR2 YNNKEL (reference sequence). Trimming stripped 2 bases from V and 8 bases from J, with 12 bases between.

The sequence was obtained from a human donor in good health. The V call is TRBV3-1, the J call TRBJ1-2; D not resolved. The CDR3 protein is CASSQISDVGYTF. The CDR3 bases are TGTGCCAGCAGCCAAATCAGTGACGTGGGCTACACCTTC.